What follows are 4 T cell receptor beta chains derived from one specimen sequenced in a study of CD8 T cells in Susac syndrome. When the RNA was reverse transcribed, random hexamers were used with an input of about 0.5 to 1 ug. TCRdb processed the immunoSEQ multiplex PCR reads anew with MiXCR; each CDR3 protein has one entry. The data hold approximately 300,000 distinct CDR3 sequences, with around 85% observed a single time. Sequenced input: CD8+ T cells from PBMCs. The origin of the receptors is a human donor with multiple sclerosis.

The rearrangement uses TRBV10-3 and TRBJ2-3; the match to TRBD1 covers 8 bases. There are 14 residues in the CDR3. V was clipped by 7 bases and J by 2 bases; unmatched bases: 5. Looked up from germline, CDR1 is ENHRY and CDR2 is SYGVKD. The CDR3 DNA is TGTGCCATCACTGACAGGGGAGACACAGATACGCAGTATTTT. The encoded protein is CAITDRGDTDTQYF.

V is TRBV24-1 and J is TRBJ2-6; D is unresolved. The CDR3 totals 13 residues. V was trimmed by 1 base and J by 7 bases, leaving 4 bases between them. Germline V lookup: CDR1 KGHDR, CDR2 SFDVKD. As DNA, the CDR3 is TGTGCCACCAGTGATTTCGACGCCAACGTCCTGACTTTC. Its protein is CATSDFDANVLTF.

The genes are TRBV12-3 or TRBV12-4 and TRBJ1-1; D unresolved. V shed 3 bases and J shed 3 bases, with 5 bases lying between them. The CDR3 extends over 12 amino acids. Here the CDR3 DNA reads TGTGCCAGCAGTTTTGGGTACACTGAAGCTTTCTTT. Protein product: CASSFGYTEAFF.

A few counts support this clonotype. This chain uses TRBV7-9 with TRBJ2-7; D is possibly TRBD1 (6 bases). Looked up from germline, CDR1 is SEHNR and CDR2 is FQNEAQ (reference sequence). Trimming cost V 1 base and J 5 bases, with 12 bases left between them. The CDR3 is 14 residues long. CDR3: CASSLGQGLDEQYF. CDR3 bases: TGTGCCAGCAGCTTAGGGCAGGGGCTGGACGAGCAGTACTTC.